This T cell receptor beta chain was found in a study of identical twins. The trim removed 3 bases at V and 2 bases at J, leaving 9 bases unmatched. This CDR3 has 17 amino acids. The germline gives CDR1 MNHEY, CDR2 SMNVEV (reference sequence). A universal primer site was created by template switching, with the cDNA bearing unique molecular identifiers. One entry per CDR3 protein results from TCRdb running MiXCR on the 5' RACE reads. The table includes approximately 350,000 distinct CDR3 sequences, over 9% detected once. These same data were also listed under a study on yellow fever vaccine responses in identical twins. That report notes: Among the twins, the vaccine T cell response reportedly seemed partly convergent and partly personalized.

The chain combines TRBV27 with TRBJ2-3; 9 bases are a match to TRBD1. The clonotype comes from a woman younger than 30 in good health. The sequenced sample consisted of CD8+ T cells sorted from blood. The CDR3 region is CASSFLGQGIPTDTQYF. The CDR3 DNA is TGTGCCAGCAGTTTCTTGGGACAGGGAATCCCCACAGATACGCAGTATTTT.